These 22 T cell receptor beta chains were sequenced from one sample in a study of T cells in Graves' hyperthyroidism and ophthalmopathy. Regions amplified from RNA transcripts were the TCR beta CDR3 regions. A first-round RT-PCR of the TCR CDR3 used the HTBI primer set. TCRdb ran MiXCR on the multiplex PCR reads and lists one entry per CDR3 protein. The data contain 500,000 to 750,000 distinct CDR3 sequences, approximately 15% of them singletons. The sample consisted of blood. The receptor source for this set is a woman between 18 and 29 years old with Graves' ophthalmopathy.

This clonotype has a count of ten or more. The rearrangement links TRBV7-3 to TRBJ2-1, with 12 bases matching TRBD2. The trim removed 1 base at V and 11 bases at J, leaving 6 bases unmatched. The CDR3 has 15 residues. Per germline, CDR1 SGHTA and CDR2 FQGTGA. CDR3 region: CASSLRGLAGGQQFF. The DNA for the CDR3 is TGTGCCAGCAGCTTAAGGGGACTAGCGGGCGGCCAGCAGTTCTTC. Variable domain in full (rest from reference TRBV7-3 and TRBJ2-1): GAGVSQTPSNKVTEKGKYVELRCDPISGHTALYWYRQSLGQGPEFLIYFQGTGAADDSGLPNDRFFAVRPEGSVSTLKIQRTERGDSAVYLCASSLRGLAGGQQFFGPGTRLTVL.

To note about this clonotype: The junction departs from germline at one end; a sequencing error may be responsible. V and J are TRBV2 and TRBJ2-3, with unresolved D. CDR1 is SNHLY and CDR2 is FYNNEI in the germline V gene. This CDR3 has 12 amino acids. CDR3 sequence: CAGSEGTDTQYF. The CDR3 coding sequence is TGTGCCGGCAGTGAAGGAACAGATACGCAGTATTTT.

The gene calls are TRBV28 and TRBJ2-1; 11 bases match TRBD2. From germline, CDR1 is MDHEN and CDR2 SYDVKM. J gave up 9 bases and V 2 bases, and 6 bases lay outside the gene matches. The CDR3 sequence is 15 residues long. Here the CDR3 DNA reads TGTGCCAGCAGTTTAGGTAGCGGGAGGGCTAGTGAGCAGTTCTTC. The encoded protein is CASSLGSGRASEQFF.

This clonotype was observed many times. The chain uses TRBV29-1 and TRBJ2-5; perhaps TRBD1 as D (6 bases). Germline V CDR1 and CDR2: SQVTM, ANQGSEA. Trimming shortened V by 3 bases and J by 4 bases, and 9 bases separated the two germline ends. The CDR3 consists of 12 residues. CDR3 nucleotide sequence: TGCAGCGTTGACCCCAGGGGAGAGACCCAGTACTTC. Protein: CSVDPRGETQYF.

This clonotype was seen ten or more times. The V call is TRBV9, the J call TRBJ2-5; TRBD2 matches at 7 bases. J lost 0 bases, V lost 4 bases, and 3 bases had no gene match. The length of the CDR3 is 14 residues. Germline V gene sequence: CDR1 SGDLS, CDR2 YYNGEE. CDR3 DNA sequence: TGTGCCAGCAGCCTAGCGGACTACCAAGAGACCCAGTACTTC. Its translation: CASSLADYQETQYF.

The sample holds a few counts of this clonotype. The rearrangement links TRBV6-2 or TRBV6-3 to TRBJ1-3; D not resolved. CDR3 size: 15 residues. The ends were cut back, 0 bases at V and 1 base at J, with 7 bases in the middle. Germline V CDR1 and CDR2: MNHEY, SVGEGT. This CDR3 reads CASSYSRWSGNTIYF. The CDR3 region has the DNA TGTGCCAGCAGTTACTCGAGATGGTCTGGAAACACCATATATTTT.

The gene calls are TRBV5-1 and TRBJ2-2; 8 nucleotides align to TRBD2. The V and J ends lost 3 bases and 6 bases, in that order; junction bases with no gene match: 7. CDR3 length: 15 residues. Germline-derived CDR1 and CDR2 are SGHRS and YFSETQ. CDR3 in DNA: TGCGCCAGCAGCTCGGGACTAGGATACTCCGGGGAGCTGTTTTTT. This encodes CASSSGLGYSGELFF.

This clonotype came up many times. The rearrangement joins TRBV20-1 to TRBJ1-3; D remains ambiguous. CDR1 and CDR2 (germline): DFQATT, SNEGSKA (reference sequence). The CDR3 runs 12 residues. The V gene lost 5 bases and the J gene lost 4 bases, with 9 bases spanning the gap. The CDR3, as DNA: TGCAGTGCTCCGGGAGACGGAAACACCATATATTTT. Its translation is CSAPGDGNTIYF.

The sample holds a few counts of this clonotype. The J gene is TRBJ1-2, the V gene TRBV6-5, with TRBD1 as a possible D gene (5 bases). Germline CDR1 MNHEY, CDR2 SVGAGI. The CDR3 sequence is 13 residues long. V was trimmed by 2 bases and J by 4 bases, leaving 8 bases between them. Written as DNA, the CDR3 is TGTGCCAGCAGTTACGAGGGACTCTATGGCTACACCTTC. Translating it yields CASSYEGLYGYTF.

The chain combines TRBV4-1 with TRBJ2-1; 10 bases agree with TRBD2. V trimming: 0 bases; J trimming: 10 bases; junction bases outside the gene matches: 9. Per germline, CDR1 MGHRA and CDR2 YSYEKL. The CDR3 has 16 residues. CDR3 in DNA: TGCGCCAGCAGCCAAGAAGAAGCGGGAGGGAAACGGGAGCAGTTCTTC. It is translated as CASSQEEAGGKREQFF.

The table lists this clonotype with many counts. The V call is TRBV20-1, the J call TRBJ2-3; weak D call: TRBD2 (5 bases). CDR1 and CDR2 (germline): DFQATT, SNEGSKA (reference sequence). V was trimmed by 7 bases and J by 2 bases, leaving 16 bases between them. This CDR3 is built from 14 residues. The chain's CDR3 is CSGAWGVYTDTQYF. DNA for the CDR3: TGCAGTGGCGCATGGGGAGTCTACACAGATACGCAGTATTTT.

This clonotype was seen ten or more times. The gene calls are TRBV13 and TRBJ2-5, with a tentative D call TRBD1 (6 bases). V lost 8 bases to trimming and J lost 4 bases, with 11 bases between them. The CDR3 length is 12 residues. CDR1 is PRHDT, CDR2 FYEKMQ, per germline (reference sequence). Here the CDR3 DNA reads TGTGCCAGCCGGCAGGGGATAGAGACCCAGTACTTC. Translated: CASRQGIETQYF.

This clonotype showed up many times. The chain couples TRBV7-9 to TRBJ2-7; D unresolved. The CDR3 sequence is 15 residues long. V lost 5 bases and J lost 9, with 23 bases in between. Germline V gene data show CDR1 as SEHNR and CDR2 as FQNEAQ (reference sequence). The CDR3 loop is CASSPALDGPLGQYF. DNA of the CDR3: TGTGCCAGCAGCCCCGCCTTGGACGGTCCCCTAGGGCAGTACTTC.

The chain combines TRBV3-1 with TRBJ1-2; 8 bases match TRBD1. The CDR3 loop spans 13 amino acids. Germline CDR1 reads LGHDT; CDR2 reads YNNKEL (reference sequence). The junction had 7 bases not matched to a gene; V was cut back by 7 bases and J by 6 bases. CDR3 nucleotides: TGTGCCAGCAATTGCAGGGGGCGGCATGGCTACACCTTC. It codes for CASNCRGRHGYTF.

In this sample, this clonotype turned up many times. The CDR3 region has the DNA TGTGCCAGCAGCCAAGATAGCGTTACAAATGAGCAGTTCTTC. This codes for CASSQDSVTNEQFF. The chain recombines TRBV3-1 with TRBJ2-1, with D possibly matching TRBD2 (5 bases). This CDR3 is 14 amino acids long. CDR1 and CDR2 (germline): LGHDT, YNNKEL (reference sequence). V lost 0 bases, J lost 7 bases, and 10 bases lay in between.

Concerning this clonotype itself: Possible read error: a much larger clone is one base away. This sequence joins TRBV2 and TRBJ1-5; D possibly corresponds to TRBD1 (6 bases). This CDR3 is 15 amino acids long. Germline CDR1 and CDR2: SNHLY and FYNNEI. Trimming removed 4 bases at V and 6 bases at J, with 16 bases between. The CDR3 protein is CASSGGQGPGQPQHF. The CDR3 DNA sequence: TGTGCCAGCAGTGGAGGGCAGGGGCCCGGTCAGCCCCAGCATTTT.

This clonotype was counted at least ten times. V gene TRBV19 combines with J gene TRBJ1-2; D call uncertain. CDR3 length equals 14 residues. Germline V gene lookup returns CDR1 LNHDA and CDR2 SQIVND (reference sequence). Between the trimmed V and J ends, which lost 2 bases and 4 bases, there was a span of 11 bases. CDR3 DNA: TGTGCCAGTAGTATAAGCGGATCTGGCTATGGCTACACCTTC. This gives the protein CASSISGSGYGYTF.

This clonotype was observed at least ten times. This chain connects TRBV6-5 to TRBJ1-1; a weak D match, TRBD1 (6 bases). This CDR3 has 13 residues. Germline CDR1 reads MNHEY; CDR2 reads SVGAGI. The V end was cut by 2 bases, the J end by 8 bases, with 12 bases between. CDR3 protein: CASSYVRTDEAFF. The CDR3 DNA follows: TGTGCCAGCAGTTACGTTAGGACAGACGAAGCTTTCTTT.

This clonotype was recorded at least ten times. This chain uses TRBV20-1 with TRBJ2-3; D is tentatively TRBD1 or TRBD2 (6 bases each). The CDR3 covers 14 residues. Between the trimmed V and J ends, which lost 7 bases and 0 bases, there was a span of 14 bases. Per the germline V gene, CDR1 is DFQATT and CDR2 is SNEGSKA (reference sequence). CDR3 in amino acids: CSVGGPTSTDTQYF. CDR3 sequence (DNA): TGCAGTGTGGGGGGCCCGACTAGCACAGATACGCAGTATTTT.

The chain is built from TRBV28 and TRBJ1-6, with 8 positions matching TRBD1. Germline loops: CDR1 MDHEN, CDR2 SYDVKM. The CDR3 consists of 14 residues. The V and J ends lost 6 bases and 7 bases, in that order; junction bases with no gene match: 5. The CDR3 sequence is CASREGQANSPLHF. CDR3 nucleotide sequence: TGTGCCAGCAGAGAGGGACAGGCGAATTCACCCCTCCACTTT.

This clonotype was counted at least ten times. The CDR3 bases are TGTGCCAGCAGTACAAACGGACTGGGCGGTGAGCAGTTCTTC. It translates to CASSTNGLGGEQFF. This rearrangement joins TRBV11-3 to TRBJ2-1, with D perhaps TRBD2 (5 bases). This CDR3 is built from 14 residues. The germline gives CDR1 SGHNT, CDR2 YENEEA. The V gene lost 6 bases and the J gene lost 9 bases, with 18 bases spanning the gap.

This clonotype was detected many times. The V call is TRBV27, the J call TRBJ2-2; 7 bases line up with TRBD2. This CDR3 is built from 20 residues. With V trimmed by 8 bases and J by 0 bases, 21 bases remained unmatched. Germline-derived CDR1 and CDR2 are MNHEY and SMNVEV (reference sequence). The CDR3 DNA reads as TGTGCCAGCCGTCCCGGGACGGGGGGTAGCGGTTATACGAACACCGGGGAGCTGTTTTTT. It yields the protein CASRPGTGGSGYTNTGELFF.